The clone carrying this T cell receptor beta chain appeared a single time. What it recognizes is unknown. From germline, CDR1 is MNHNS and CDR2 SASEGT. Trimming removed 9 bases from V and 8 bases from J, with 22 bases in between. The CDR3 consists of 14 residues. The data were obtained in a study of T cells in localized non-small cell lung cancer. Study-level points and caveats: Tumor trailed uninvolved adjacent lung in T cell clonality, which peaked there. Since sequencing was restricted to only one region of the tumor, intratumor heterogeneity remains a possibility.

Assay used: immunoSEQ multiplex PCR; TCRdb lists only in-frame clones, some missing. Here the sample spans approximately 57,000 clones, approximately 90% being singletons. The chain is built from TRBV6-1 and TRBJ1-2; tentative D call: TRBD1 (5 bases). This receptor was taken from a woman aged 35 to 70 with stage I lung adenocarcinoma. The source material was peripheral blood, sampled before any cancer treatment. The CDR3 loop reads CASTSTGGIGGYTF. The CDR3 nucleotides are TGTGCCAGTACGTCTACCGGGGGAATAGGGGGCTACACCTTC.